This T cell receptor (beta chain) was sequenced in a study of CD8 T cells in Susac syndrome. The multiple sclerosis control group consisted of treatment-naive patients whose relapsing-remitting disease, which was either stable or active, fulfilled revised McDonald criteria. Random hexamers primed reverse transcription of roughly 0.45 to 1 ug RNA. The immunoSEQ assay covered 54 Vbeta and 13 Jbeta segments for CDR3. Each CDR3 protein is one row after TCRdb ran MiXCR on the immunoSEQ multiplex PCR reads. The sample yields some 130,000 distinct CDR3 sequences, roughly 89% seen once. The TCR sequence derives from a human donor with multiple sclerosis. The material sequenced was CD8+ T cells from PBMCs.

The CDR3 is CSVEGQGTYGYTF. The CDR3 DNA sequence: TGCAGCGTCGAGGGACAGGGGACCTATGGCTACACCTTC. The J gene is TRBJ1-2, the V gene TRBV29-1; 10 bases are shared with TRBD1. Per the germline V gene, CDR1 is SQVTM and CDR2 is ANQGSEA. V was pared by 6 bases and J by 4 bases, with 5 bases of the junction left unmatched. CDR3 length: 13 residues.